What follows are 27 T cell receptor beta chains derived from one specimen sequenced in a study of T cells expressing NK-cell markers. One entry per CDR3 protein, without DNA, is what TCRdb gives after re-calling the 5' RACE reads. This sample's table has some 300,000 distinct CDR3 sequences. Source material: blood T cells: a sorted CD56 or NKG2C T cell subset, CD4+ or CD8+ T cells, or bulk PBMC T cells (not recorded which). The receptors come from a man between 18 and 35 years old in good health.

This rearrangement joins TRBV20-1 to TRBJ2-3; without DNA, the TCRdb call of TRBD2 cannot be checked. Germline assignment: CDR1 DFQATT and CDR2 SNEGSKA (reference sequence). The CDR3 spans 15 residues. CDR3 sequence reads: CSAEKRVSSTDTQYF.

The chain is built from TRBV10-3 and TRBJ2-7; no DNA is available, so the TRBD2 call from TCRdb remains unchecked. Germline V gene sequence: CDR1 ENHRY, CDR2 SYGVKD. The CDR3 has 14 residues. The CDR3 is CAISVTSGSREQYF.

This rearrangement joins TRBV29-1 to TRBJ2-3; TCRdb gives TRBD1 as the D gene, but with no DNA this cannot be confirmed. CDR1 is SQVTM and CDR2 is ANQGSEA in the germline V gene. The CDR3 covers 13 residues. CDR3 amino acids: CSAPGTRPDTQYF.

The J gene is TRBJ2-5, the V gene TRBV27; TCRdb reports TRBD1, a call that lacks DNA to check it against. CDR1 MNHEY and CDR2 SMNVEV come from the germline V gene (reference sequence). The CDR3 runs 15 residues. The CDR3 loop is CASAPGTGDGETQYF.

The chain has TRBV12-3 or TRBV12-4 and TRBJ2-5; no DNA is available, so the TRBD1 call from TCRdb remains unchecked. The CDR3 loop spans 14 amino acids. The CDR3 spells CASRLQGLQETQYF.

The rearrangement links TRBV29-1 to TRBJ2-3; the TRBD2 assignment by TCRdb is unverifiable without DNA. CDR3 length: 12 residues. CDR1 and CDR2 from the germline V gene are SQVTM and ANQGSEA. The chain's CDR3 is CSVGEGMDTQYF.

The J gene is TRBJ1-1, the V gene TRBV29-1; the D gene TCRdb calls, TRBD1, cannot be checked with no DNA. Germline lookup yields CDR1 SQVTM and CDR2 ANQGSEA. The CDR3 loop spans 12 amino acids. CDR3 sequence reads: CSGTLSNTEAFF.

The J gene is TRBJ2-5, the V gene TRBV5-4; the TCRdb D gene call, TRBD1, has no DNA to confirm it. Germline lookup yields CDR1 SGHNT and CDR2 YYREEE (reference sequence). There are 15 residues in the CDR3. CDR3 sequence reads: CASSLEAAPGETQYF.

The V gene is TRBV10-3, the J gene TRBJ2-1; TCRdb returns TRBD2, unconfirmable since there is no DNA. This CDR3 comprises 14 residues. The germline gives CDR1 ENHRY, CDR2 SYGVKD. The CDR3 is CAISAGGSSNEQFF.

The CDR3 here is CSASGLAGARSYNEQFF. The chain employs TRBV20-1 and TRBJ2-1; the D gene TCRdb calls, TRBD2, cannot be checked with no DNA. This CDR3 is built from 17 residues. Germline assignment: CDR1 DFQATT and CDR2 SNEGSKA (reference sequence).

CDR3 residues: CSATVFPSTGELFF. J is TRBJ2-2 and V is TRBV20-1; the D gene TCRdb calls, TRBD1, cannot be checked with no DNA. The CDR3 contains 14 residues. CDR1 is DFQATT and CDR2 is SNEGSKA in the germline V gene (reference sequence).

The CDR3: CAISLVAGIAYNEQFF. This sequence joins TRBV10-3 and TRBJ2-1; TCRdb's D gene call, TRBD2, goes unchecked for lack of DNA. Germline V lookup: CDR1 ENHRY, CDR2 SYGVKD. This CDR3 is 16 amino acids long.

The gene calls are TRBV20-1 and TRBJ2-5; as DNA is missing, the TRBD2 call by TCRdb cannot be tested. Looked up from germline, CDR1 is DFQATT and CDR2 is SNEGSKA (reference sequence). The CDR3 extends over 15 amino acids. CDR3: CSARLNTGGQETQYF.

The V call is TRBV7-8, the J call TRBJ2-7; the TCRdb D gene call, TRBD2, has no DNA to confirm it. The germline V gene has CDR1 SGHVS and CDR2 FQNEAQ. This CDR3 has 17 residues. CDR3 region: CASSLMGTKRIPYEQYF.

The chain joins TRBV12-3 or TRBV12-4 to TRBJ2-1; there is no DNA to check the TCRdb D call of TRBD2. The CDR3 spans 14 residues. This CDR3 reads CASSQGLAGVEQFF.

The V and J genes are TRBV6-1 and TRBJ2-7; TCRdb's D call, TRBD1, is unchecked because there is no DNA. This CDR3 spans 15 amino acids. CDR1 is MNHNS and CDR2 is SASEGT in the germline V gene. CDR3 sequence reads: CASRLTDRGEYEQYF.

V and J are TRBV20-1 and TRBJ2-5; TCRdb names TRBD1, which stays unverified in the absence of DNA. In germline, CDR1 is DFQATT, CDR2 SNEGSKA (reference sequence). The CDR3 contains 14 residues. This chain's CDR3 is CSANPGTEEETQYF.

The J gene is TRBJ2-5, the V gene TRBV6-5; TCRdb's assignment of TRBD1 cannot be checked, as there is no DNA. The CDR3 totals 18 residues. CDR1 is MNHEY and CDR2 is SVGAGI in the germline V gene. The CDR3 sequence is CASSHLGTGGFRRKTQYF.

This chain links TRBV20-1 with TRBJ2-7. Germline V gene lookup returns CDR1 DFQATT and CDR2 SNEGSKA (reference sequence). The CDR3 runs 11 residues. CDR3 in amino acids: CSASKEYEQYF.

The chain's CDR3 is CASRAGQGAYNEQFF. The genes are TRBV5-5 and TRBJ2-1; the TCRdb call, TRBD1, lacks DNA for checking. The CDR3 consists of 15 residues. Germline-derived CDR1 and CDR2 are SGHKS and YYEKEE (reference sequence).

V and J are TRBV20-1 and TRBJ2-1; the TCRdb D gene call, TRBD2, has no DNA to confirm it. The CDR3 is made up of 15 amino acids. Germline CDR1 reads DFQATT; CDR2 reads SNEGSKA (reference sequence). CDR3 loop: CSAILTGISYNEQFF.

This chain connects TRBV7-3 to TRBJ2-3; TCRdb calls TRBD1, which cannot be checked without DNA. Germline CDR1 SGHTA, CDR2 FQGTGA. This CDR3 has 15 amino acids. The CDR3: CASSLGQGPADTQYF.

This chain connects TRBV7-2 to TRBJ2-1; TCRdb reports TRBD2, a call that lacks DNA to check it against. This CDR3 has 14 amino acids. Germline V gene data show CDR1 as SGHTA and CDR2 as FQGNSA. Here the CDR3 reads CASSLGTSGSGQFF. Looking up the rest from reference TRBV7-2 and TRBJ2-1 gives the full variable domain: GAGVSQSPSNKVTEKGKDVELRCDPISGHTALYWYRQSLGQGLEFLIYFQGNSAPDKSGLPSDRFSAERTGGSVSTLTIQRTQQEDSAVYLCASSLGTSGSGQFFGPGTRLTVL.

The chain uses TRBV6-5 and TRBJ1-5. The CDR3 is 17 residues long. In germline, CDR1 is MNHEY, CDR2 SVGAGI. CDR3 residues: CASSYSERTVRNQPQHF.

The chain uses TRBV20-1 and TRBJ2-3. The germline gives CDR1 DFQATT, CDR2 SNEGSKA (reference sequence). The CDR3 covers 15 residues. This chain's CDR3 is CSAREVRASTDTQYF.

The chain couples TRBV3-1 to TRBJ2-1; checking the TCRdb D call of TRBD1 is not possible without DNA. This CDR3 spans 15 amino acids. Per germline, CDR1 LGHDT and CDR2 YNNKEL (reference sequence). This CDR3 is CASSQGSSPSHEQFF.

The chain joins TRBV5-1 to TRBJ2-1; TCRdb's D call, TRBD2, is unchecked because there is no DNA. Germline V gene sequence: CDR1 SGHRS, CDR2 YFSETQ. The CDR3 covers 14 residues. CDR3 in amino acids: CASSFTSGDNEQFF.